This TCR beta chain was recorded in a study of human T cells and chemical hapten exposure. Study-level information: Weekly administration of diphenylcyclopropenone to the scalp of patients continued throughout the roughly 22-week study. Epicutaneous patch tests delivered 0.01% DPC to the upper back, with evaluation at 6 days.

TCRdb redid the calling of the RACE reads with MiXCR, one entry per CDR3 protein. This sample has 25,000 to 35,000 distinct CDR3 sequences, with nearly 6% found just once. This clonotype was counted many times. Its target is unknown. Time point: patch test 3, about 24 weeks after DPC sensitization. Treatment defined: therapeutic diphenylcyclopropenone sensitization with weekly scalp DPC. Study-wide points: TCRs at a frequency above 1 in 1000 stayed unchanged with DPC sensitization.

The CDR3 sequence is 13 residues long. Trimming shortened V by 3 bases and J by 5 bases, and 10 bases separated the two germline ends. CDR1 and CDR2 (germline): KGHSH, LQKENI. Source: whole blood, taken in connection with sensitization to the hapten diphenylcyclopropenone (DPC). This TCR was recovered from a man aged 25 to 40 with alopecia areata. Some clones in this sample may be carry-over from other donors' samples. The chain links TRBV18 to TRBJ1-1; the D gene is possibly TRBD1 (6 bases). CDR3 protein: CASSPRTVTEAFF. The DNA for the CDR3 is TGTGCCAGCTCACCTCGGACAGTTACTGAAGCTTTCTTT.